This passage covers 19 T cell receptor beta chains from one sample sequenced in a study of Ad26.COV2.S vaccination and SARS-CoV-2 variants. Sample treatment: over 15 received Ad26.COV2.S at low or high dose, single or two shots; several received placebo; per-sample allocation not given. Sampling happened 63 days after the first vaccine or placebo injection. Profiling relied on immunoSEQ multiplex PCR, and the TCRdb table lists in-frame clones only, not all of them. This table holds 200,000 to 250,000 clones, roughly 90% found once. Sequenced here: peripheral blood, sampled in a trial of Ad26.COV2.S vaccine versus placebo. The receptors come from a person aged 18-60 years who received the Ad26.COV2.S COVID-19 vaccine or a placebo.

The chain employs TRBV27 and TRBJ2-7, with TRBD2 matching over 7 bases. V lost 0 bases to trimming and J lost 3 bases; unmatched junction nucleotides: 8. This CDR3 has 16 amino acids. Germline V lookup: CDR1 MNHEY, CDR2 SMNVEV (reference sequence). The CDR3 region is CASSLSWEGGVYEQYF. CDR3 nucleotides: TGTGCCAGCAGTTTATCGTGGGAGGGAGGGGTCTACGAGCAGTACTTC.

The rearrangement joins TRBV14 to TRBJ2-5; the D gene is possibly TRBD1 (6 bases). The CDR3 is made up of 14 amino acids. V was trimmed by 4 bases and J by 5 bases, leaving 14 bases between them. Germline V gene lookup returns CDR1 SGHDN and CDR2 FVKESK. CDR3 amino acids: CASSLLGARETQYF. As DNA, the CDR3 is TGTGCCAGCAGCCTCTTGGGGGCGAGGGAGACCCAGTACTTC. Complete variable domain (other parts from reference TRBV14 and TRBJ2-5): EAGVTQFPSHSVIEKGQTVTLRCDPISGHDNLYWYRRVMGKEIKFLLHFVKESKQDESGMPNNRFLAERTGGTYSTLKVQPAELEDSGVYFCASSLLGARETQYFGPGTRLLVL.

This chain uses TRBV5-1 with TRBJ2-2, with D uncertain. Per germline, CDR1 SGHRS and CDR2 YFSETQ. V was clipped by 1 base and J by 0 bases, with 4 bases between them. The CDR3 is made up of 14 amino acids. The CDR3 DNA is TGCGCCAGCAGCTTGACAACGAACACCGGGGAGCTGTTTTTT. Amino acid sequence: CASSLTTNTGELFF.

Worth noting for this clone: The sample has other DNA sequences that encode this CDR3 too. This chain joins TRBV5-1 and TRBJ1-1; no clear D gene. This CDR3 region has 12 residues. Trimming shortened V by 4 bases and J by 4 bases, and 8 bases separated the two germline ends. Looked up from germline, CDR1 is SGHRS and CDR2 is YFSETQ. CDR3 nucleotides: TGCGCCAGCAGCCTCGGGTCCACTGAAGCTTTCTTT. The encoded protein is CASSLGSTEAFF.

The V gene is TRBV4-3, the J gene TRBJ2-2; D call uncertain. The CDR3 covers 16 residues. V was shortened by 3 bases and J by 6 bases, with 17 bases between the two germline ends. In germline, CDR1 is LGHNA, CDR2 YSLEER. The DNA for the CDR3 is TGCGCCAGCAGCCAGGTTACCCCCCAGTTGCCCGGGGAGCTGTTTTTT. Amino acid sequence: CASSQVTPQLPGELFF.

Comments on this clone: Other DNA sequences in the sample encode the same CDR3. The chain recombines TRBV30 with TRBJ2-7; a weak D match, TRBD2 (5 bases). Trimming shortened V by 0 bases and J by 2 bases, and 8 bases separated the two germline ends. The CDR3 totals 13 residues. Germline loops: CDR1 GTSNPN, CDR2 SVGIG (reference sequence). The CDR3 DNA sequence: TGTGCCTGGAGTGTTCGGGGAACCTACGAGCAGTACTTC. Amino acid sequence: CAWSVRGTYEQYF.

V is TRBV19 and J is TRBJ1-4, with 8 bases matching TRBD1. The J segment lost 8 bases and the V segment lost 5 bases, leaving 10 bases of the junction unmatched. Germline V gene data show CDR1 as LNHDA and CDR2 as SQIVND (reference sequence). This CDR3 is 15 amino acids long. The CDR3 here is CASSRRTGQVEKLFF. For the CDR3, the DNA is TGTGCCAGTAGTCGGAGGACAGGGCAAGTAGAAAAACTGTTTTTT.

The V call is TRBV7-2, the J call TRBJ2-6; D remains ambiguous. Trimming removed 0 bases from V and 1 base from J, with 7 bases in between. The CDR3 has 16 amino acids. The germline gives CDR1 SGHTA, CDR2 FQGNSA. The CDR3 sequence: CASSLALGSGANVLTF. Written as DNA, the CDR3 is TGTGCCAGCAGCTTAGCCTTGGGGTCTGGGGCCAACGTCCTGACTTTC.

This chain uses TRBV9 with TRBJ1-6, with no clear D. Germline V gene lookup returns CDR1 SGDLS and CDR2 YYNGEE. With 0 bases removed from V and 6 bases from J, the gap between germline ends came to 13 bases. The CDR3 has 16 residues. The CDR3 loop reads CASSVGLSKPNSPLHF. The CDR3 DNA follows: TGTGCCAGCAGCGTAGGTCTCAGCAAACCTAATTCACCCCTCCACTTT.

This chain uses TRBV4-3 with TRBJ1-3, with D unclear. This CDR3 is 15 amino acids long. V was clipped by 0 bases and J by 0 bases, with 6 bases between them. Germline CDR1 LGHNA, CDR2 YSLEER. This CDR3 is CASSQDKFSGNTIYF. In nucleotides, the CDR3 is TGCGCCAGCAGCCAAGATAAGTTCTCTGGAAACACCATATATTTT.

The V gene is TRBV5-1, the J gene TRBJ1-1; 8 bases map to TRBD1. Germline loops: CDR1 SGHRS, CDR2 YFSETQ. CDR3 length: 16 amino acids. Germline trimming cut 4 bases from V and 0 bases from J; bases unmatched to any gene: 8. CDR3 residues: CASSRTGIQMNTEAFF. DNA for the CDR3: TGCGCCAGCAGCAGGACAGGGATCCAGATGAACACTGAAGCTTTCTTT. Based on the CDR3 plus reference TRBV5-1 and TRBJ1-1, the full variable domain is KAGVTQTPRYLIKTRGQQVTLSCSPISGHRSVSWYQQTPGQGLQFLFEYFSETQRNKGNFPGRFSGRQFSNSRSEMNVSTLELGDSALYLCASSRTGIQMNTEAFFGQGTRLTVV.

The J gene is TRBJ2-7, the V gene TRBV6-5; D gene unclear. This CDR3 has 11 residues. The germline CDR1 and CDR2 sequences are MNHEY and SVGAGI. V was trimmed by 6 bases and J by 7 bases, leaving 10 bases between them. CDR3 sequence: CASSGFEEQYF. DNA for the CDR3: TGTGCCAGCAGCGGATTCGAGGAGCAGTACTTC.

The genes are TRBV7-9 and TRBJ2-2; TRBD2 might be the D (5 bases). The CDR3 contains 15 residues. CDR1 and CDR2 (germline): SEHNR, FQNEAQ (reference sequence). Trimming took off 4 bases at V and 4 bases at J, with 13 bases between the two ends. This chain's CDR3 is CASSSRGRGTGELFF. CDR3 DNA sequence: TGTGCCAGCAGCTCGCGAGGGCGCGGCACCGGGGAGCTGTTTTTT.

This rearrangement joins TRBV15 to TRBJ2-7; TRBD1 or TRBD2 may be the D gene (6 bases each). Germline values: CDR1 LNHNV, CDR2 YYDKDF (reference sequence). The CDR3 runs to 15 residues. V shed 0 bases and J shed 1 base, with 10 bases lying between them. CDR3 DNA sequence: TGTGCCACCAGCAGAGAAGGGGGGACTTCCTACGAGCAGTACTTC. Protein sequence: CATSREGGTSYEQYF.

This clone has just one count. The chain links TRBV14 to TRBJ1-1, with 7 bases lining up with TRBD1. CDR1 and CDR2 (germline): SGHDN, FVKESK. The CDR3 runs 15 residues. With V trimmed by 3 bases and J by 0 bases, 4 bases remained unmatched. CDR3 sequence (DNA): TGTGCCAGCAGCCAGGGACAGTTTCTGAACACTGAAGCTTTCTTT. Translation: CASSQGQFLNTEAFF.

The chain recombines TRBV9 with TRBJ1-1, with 12 bases identical to TRBD1. The CDR3 extends over 16 amino acids. V was pared by 2 bases and J by 6 bases, with 8 bases of the junction left unmatched. Germline loops: CDR1 SGDLS, CDR2 YYNGEE. The CDR3 DNA reads TGTGCCAGCAGCGTTGTTTCCGGGACAGGGGGCTCTGAAGCTTTCTTT. Translation gives CASSVVSGTGGSEAFF.

The chain uses TRBV7-2 and TRBJ2-1; 9 nucleotides line up with TRBD2. Germline V gives CDR1 SGHTA, CDR2 FQGNSA. This CDR3 is built from 15 residues. After removal of 3 bases from V and 4 bases from J, the junction contained 4 bases not matched to a gene. CDR3 nucleotide sequence: TGTGCCAGCAGCTTGGGCGGGAGGGGGTACAATGAGCAGTTCTTC. This translates into CASSLGGRGYNEQFF.

The V call is TRBV28, the J call TRBJ1-4; D perhaps matches TRBD1 (5 bases). Germline CDR1 MDHEN, CDR2 SYDVKM. V was shortened by 5 bases and J by 9 bases, with 19 bases between the two germline ends. The CDR3 is made up of 15 amino acids. CDR3 loop: CASSVRWGAYKKLFF. The CDR3 nucleotides read TGTGCCAGCAGTGTACGATGGGGCGCGTATAAAAAACTGTTTTTT.

The CDR3 here is CSVRSGSSYEQYF. Here the CDR3 DNA reads TGCAGCGTTCGGAGCGGTAGCTCCTACGAGCAGTACTTC. The genes are TRBV29-1 and TRBJ2-7; tentative D call: TRBD2 (5 bases). This CDR3 contains 13 residues. CDR1 SQVTM and CDR2 ANQGSEA come from the germline V gene. Trimming left V 5 bases short and J 0 bases short, with 11 bases between.